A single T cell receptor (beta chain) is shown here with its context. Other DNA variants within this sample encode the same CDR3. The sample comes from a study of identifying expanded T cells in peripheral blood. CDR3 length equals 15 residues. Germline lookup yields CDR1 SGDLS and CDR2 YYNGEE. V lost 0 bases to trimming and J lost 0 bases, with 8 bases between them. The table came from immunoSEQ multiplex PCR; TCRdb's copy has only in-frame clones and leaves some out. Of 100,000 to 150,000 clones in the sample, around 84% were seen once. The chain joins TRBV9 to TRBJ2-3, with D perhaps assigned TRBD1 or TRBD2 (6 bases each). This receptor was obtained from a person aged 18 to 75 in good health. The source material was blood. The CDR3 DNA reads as TGTGCCAGCAGCGTAGGGGGGGCCAGCACAGATACGCAGTATTTT. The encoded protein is CASSVGGASTDTQYF. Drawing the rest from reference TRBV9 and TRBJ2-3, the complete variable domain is DSGVTQTPKHLITATGQRVTLRCSPRSGDLSVYWYQQSLDQGLQFLIQYYNGEERAKGNILERFSAQQFPDLHSELNLSSLELGDSALYFCASSVGGASTDTQYFGPGTRLTVL.